The clone carrying this T cell receptor beta chain was detected once. Its antigen is unknown. These data are taken from a study of T cell responses to AZD1222 COVID-19 vaccine. The germline CDR1 and CDR2 sequences are MNHEY and SMNVEV (reference sequence). The CDR3 is made up of 14 amino acids. V dropped 1 base and J dropped 0 bases, with 4 bases sitting between them. General study findings and limits: Spike regions recognized by vaccine-associated CD4 TCRs spanned the protein, led by 160-218 and 743-854. A mostly white British donor set with more females was recruited, and clonal diversity was possibly underestimated.

Some clones are missing from TCRdb's copy, which holds only in-frame ones; the method was immunoSEQ multiplex PCR. Of roughly 150,000 clones listed, roughly 92% are singletons. The sample in question was peripheral blood, obtained 28 days after the second AZD1222 dose. The origin of this receptor is an adult who received the AZD1222 COVID-19 vaccine. The genes are TRBV27 and TRBJ1-5; D call uncertain. The CDR3 spells CASSLYDSNQPQHF. The CDR3 bases are TGTGCCAGCAGTTTATATGATAGCAATCAGCCCCAGCATTTT.